This section outlines one T cell receptor (beta chain) sequence together with its context. Its antigen remains unknown. This sample is drawn from a study of T cell repertoires in cytomegalovirus infection. Each CDR3 protein gets one entry after TCRdb re-called the reads with MiXCR. This sample has 80,000 or so distinct CDR3 sequences, with roughly 40% found just once. CDR1 is SGHTA, CDR2 FQGNSA, per germline. Losses at the gene ends were 6 bases for V and 4 bases for J; bases not matched to a gene: 7. CDR3 length: 15 residues. The sequence was collected from a human donor in good health (CMV status not recorded). Some clones in this sample may be carry-over from other donors' samples. Material: CD8+ T cells from cultured PBMCs, obtained from culture after CMV antigen stimulation. The V gene is TRBV7-2, the J gene TRBJ2-3, with TRBD2 matching over 10 bases. CDR3: CASRTTSGDPDTQYF. The CDR3 DNA reads TGTGCCAGCAGAACTACTAGCGGGGATCCAGATACGCAGTATTTT.